This TCR beta chain was documented in a study of cytomegalovirus exposure and HLA in healthy donors. The repertoire was sequenced with immunoSEQ multiplex PCR; TCRdb's copy has only in-frame clones and lacks some. In the table there are roughly 280,000 clones, 80% to 90% of which are singletons. On this clone itself: Its matching antigen is unknown. One end of the junction does not line up with germline, which may come from a read error.

The CDR3 length is 15 residues. CDR1 is SSHAT and CDR2 is FNYEAQ in the germline V gene (reference sequence). Study-wide points: That first-cohort TCR clusters tended to co-occur in the approximately 110 validation repertoires was found in a later analysis. Most TCR sequences showed up rarely, but some public TCRs showed up in many donors. Reportedly, cytomegalovirus status was diagnosed with high sensitivity and specificity.

The TCR comes from a woman under 30 in good health and CMV-seronegative. The specimen sequenced was PBMCs. This chain connects TRBV7-7 to TRBJ2-7; 12 nucleotides match TRBD2. The CDR3 DNA sequence: TGTGCTAGCAGCTCCTCTAGCGGGGGGGCGGGTGAGCAGTACTTC. It specifies CASSSSSGGAGEQYF.